The 20 T cell receptor beta chains below all came from one sample that was sequenced in a study of T cell responses to AZD1222 COVID-19 vaccine. Sequenced by immunoSEQ multiplex PCR; TCRdb stores in-frame clones only, minus some. This table holds 75,000 to 95,000 clones, nearly 90% found once. The specimen was peripheral blood, collected on day 0 of MenACWY control vaccination. The receptors were gathered from an adult in good health.

This chain joins TRBV7-8 and TRBJ2-1, with TRBD2 identical over 10 bases. The germline V gene encodes CDR1 SGHVS and CDR2 FQNEAQ. Unmatched junction bases numbered 13, after V lost 5 bases and J lost 6 bases. The CDR3 covers 17 residues. CDR3 amino acids: CASSLGPGLARPNEQFF. The CDR3 bases are TGTGCCAGCAGCCTAGGACCGGGACTAGCGCGTCCCAATGAGCAGTTCTTC.

V usage is TRBV24-1 and J usage is TRBJ2-2; D gene ambiguous. CDR1 and CDR2 (germline): KGHDR, SFDVKD. The CDR3 spans 14 residues. The V end was cut by 4 bases, the J end by 3 bases, with 8 bases between. DNA of the CDR3: TGTGCCACCAGTGACGCAGACTACACCGGGGAGCTGTTTTTT. As protein: CATSDADYTGELFF.

The chain employs TRBV7-9 and TRBJ1-1; maybe TRBD1 (6 bases). V shed 1 base and J shed 5 bases, with 8 bases lying between them. Germline V gene sequence: CDR1 SEHNR, CDR2 FQNEAQ (reference sequence). CDR3 length equals 13 residues. This CDR3 is CASSLGQGTEAFF. The CDR3 DNA follows: TGTGCCAGCAGCTTAGGTCAGGGGACTGAAGCTTTCTTT.

The gene calls are TRBV27 and TRBJ1-4, with TRBD1 identical over 7 bases. The CDR3 has 15 residues. J lost 2 bases, V lost 6 bases, and 6 bases had no gene match. The V gene's germline CDR1 is MNHEY and CDR2 SMNVEV (reference sequence). CDR3 nucleotides: TGTGCCAGCAGGAAGGGGACAGTCACTAATGAAAAACTGTTTTTT. Translating gives CASRKGTVTNEKLFF.

The genes are TRBV6-2 or TRBV6-3 and TRBJ1-6; D unresolved. Per the germline V gene, CDR1 is MNHEY and CDR2 is SVGEGT. Trimming left V 4 bases short and J 9 bases short, with 7 bases between. The CDR3 extends over 12 amino acids. CDR3 region: CASSSTRSPLHF. The CDR3 DNA sequence: TGTGCCAGCAGTTCGACTCGTTCACCCCTCCACTTT.

This rearrangement joins TRBV4-3 to TRBJ1-2, with unresolved D. This CDR3 contains 14 residues. V gave up 0 bases and J gave up 8 bases, with 13 bases separating them. Germline V gene sequence: CDR1 LGHNA, CDR2 YSLEER. The CDR3 loop reads CASSQETGLWGYTF. For the CDR3, the DNA is TGCGCCAGCAGCCAAGAGACCGGTCTTTGGGGCTACACCTTC.

The chain couples TRBV5-1 to TRBJ1-3; D call uncertain. The CDR3 extends over 18 amino acids. Per the germline V gene, CDR1 is SGHRS and CDR2 is YFSETQ. The V and J ends lost 0 bases and 1 base respectively, with 17 bases between them. The CDR3 region is CASSLVSPGAFSGNTIYF. DNA of the CDR3: TGCGCCAGCAGCTTGGTTAGCCCGGGTGCCTTTTCTGGAAACACCATATATTTT.

The CDR3 is CASSLLGGGYEQYF. CDR3 bases: TGCGCCAGCAGCTTGCTCGGAGGTGGCTACGAGCAGTACTTC. V usage is TRBV5-1 and J usage is TRBJ2-7; weak D call: TRBD2 (5 bases). Trimming shortened V by 1 base and J by 3 bases, and 11 bases separated the two germline ends. Germline V CDR1 and CDR2: SGHRS, YFSETQ. The CDR3 totals 14 residues.

As DNA, the CDR3 is TGTGCCTGGAAAGGTACGGGGTATGGCTACACCTTC. Amino acids: CAWKGTGYGYTF. The V call is TRBV30, the J call TRBJ1-2; D unclear. CDR3 length: 12 amino acids. V lost 4 bases and J 5 bases, leaving 11 bases between the germline ends. Germline V CDR1 and CDR2: GTSNPN, SVGIG (reference sequence).

V usage is TRBV6-4 and J usage is TRBJ2-3, with 12 bases lining up with TRBD2. CDR1 MRHNA and CDR2 SNTAGT come from the germline V gene. J lost 8 bases, V lost 0 bases, and 6 bases had no gene match. The CDR3 contains 16 residues. The CDR3 loop is CASSDSASGGAVTQYF. CDR3 nucleotides: TGTGCCAGCAGTGACTCAGCTAGCGGGGGGGCGGTTACGCAGTATTTT.

The chain carries TRBV19 and TRBJ2-1, with 10 bases identical to TRBD2. The CDR3 sequence is 17 residues long. Germline lookup yields CDR1 LNHDA and CDR2 SQIVND (reference sequence). J gave up 6 bases and V 0 bases, and 8 bases lay outside the gene matches. The CDR3: CASSIEISGGPLNEQFF. The CDR3 DNA reads as TGTGCCAGTAGTATAGAGATTAGCGGGGGGCCCCTCAATGAGCAGTTCTTC. Full variable domain (remainder filled in from reference TRBV19 and TRBJ2-1): DGGITQSPKYLFRKEGQNVTLSCEQNLNHDAMYWYRQDPGQGLRLIYYSQIVNDFQKGDIAEGYSVSREKKESFPLTVTSAQKNPTAFYLCASSIEISGGPLNEQFFGPGTRLTVL.

The rearrangement joins TRBV14 to TRBJ1-4; TRBD1 agrees at 9 bases. Losses at the gene ends were 1 base for V and 7 bases for J; bases not matched to a gene: 7. CDR1 and CDR2 (germline): SGHDN, FVKESK. The CDR3 is 16 amino acids. CDR3 DNA: TGTGCCAGCAGCCAAGCCCTTGGGGACAGGGCTGAAAAACTGTTTTTT. Its protein is CASSQALGDRAEKLFF.

This clone has only a few counts. This chain links TRBV7-6 with TRBJ2-5; 16 positions agree with TRBD2. Unmatched junction bases numbered 7, after V lost 4 bases and J lost 5 bases. The CDR3 has 17 amino acids. CDR1 SGHVS and CDR2 FNYEAQ come from the germline V gene. Written as DNA, the CDR3 is TGTGCCAGCAGCTCCGGGACTAGCGGGGGGGCCTGGGAGACCCAGTACTTC. It codes for CASSSGTSGGAWETQYF.

This CDR3 reads CASKMGNSPLHF. In DNA form, the CDR3 reads TGTGCCAGCAAGATGGGGAATTCACCCCTCCACTTT. The chain has TRBV6-5 and TRBJ1-6; D remains unclear. The germline gives CDR1 MNHEY, CDR2 SVGAGI. Trimming pared 7 bases from V and 7 bases from J, leaving 8 bases between. This CDR3 has 12 amino acids.

CDR3 sequence (DNA): TGCGCCAGCAGCTTGGAACAGTTAGGCTTTGGCTACACCTTC. This translates into CASSLEQLGFGYTF. The rearrangement uses TRBV5-1 and TRBJ1-2; D gene ambiguous. Trimming took 0 bases from V and 7 from J, leaving 13 bases between them. The CDR3 runs to 14 residues. Looked up from germline, CDR1 is SGHRS and CDR2 is YFSETQ.

V is TRBV6-1 and J is TRBJ1-2, with 8 bases matching TRBD1. Germline values: CDR1 MNHNS, CDR2 SASEGT. Unmatched junction bases numbered 3, after V lost 3 bases and J lost 0 bases. The CDR3 runs to 15 residues. The CDR3 spells CASSEWTGSNYGYTF. CDR3 nucleotide sequence: TGTGCCAGCAGTGAGTGGACAGGGTCTAACTATGGCTACACCTTC.

The CDR3 coding sequence is TGTGCCAGCAGTACCGGGACTAGCCGAAGGACCTCCTACGAGCAGTACTTC. It encodes CASSTGTSRRTSYEQYF. The chain recombines TRBV5-4 with TRBJ2-7, with 9 bases that match TRBD2. This CDR3 contains 17 residues. V trimming: 5 bases; J trimming: 0 bases; junction bases outside the gene matches: 12. Germline-derived CDR1 and CDR2 are SGHNT and YYREEE (reference sequence). Full variable domain (missing parts from reference TRBV5-4 and TRBJ2-7): ETGVTQSPTHLIKTRGQQVTLRCSSQSGHNTVSWYQQALGQGPQFIFQYYREEENGRGNFPPRFSGLQFPNYSSELNVNALELDDSALYLCASSTGTSRRTSYEQYFGPGTRLTVT.

The V and J genes are TRBV30 and TRBJ1-1, with a tentative D call TRBD1 (5 bases). The length of the CDR3 is 14 residues. The germline V gene has CDR1 GTSNPN and CDR2 SVGIG (reference sequence). Trimming shortened V by 1 base and J by 0 bases, and 9 bases separated the two germline ends. The CDR3 nucleotides read TGTGCCTGGAGTGAGGGGCGGCTGAACACTGAAGCTTTCTTT. Translated: CAWSEGRLNTEAFF.

The chain joins TRBV30 to TRBJ1-5, with D possibly TRBD1 on 5 matching bases. From germline, CDR1 is GTSNPN and CDR2 SVGIG (reference sequence). This CDR3 spans 15 amino acids. The V end was cut by 3 bases, the J end by 1 base, with 13 bases between. CDR3 nucleotides: TGTGCCTGGAGGATAGGAGGGGCCAGCAATCAGCCCCAGCATTTT. It translates to CAWRIGGASNQPQHF.

This chain connects TRBV6-5 to TRBJ1-2; D perhaps matches TRBD1 (5 bases). Trimming shortened V by 0 bases and J by 7 bases, and 15 bases separated the two germline ends. Germline V gene lookup returns CDR1 MNHEY and CDR2 SVGAGI. This CDR3 comprises 15 residues. CDR3 in amino acids: CASSYSGTGLIGYTF. The DNA of the CDR3 is TGTGCCAGCAGTTACTCTGGCACAGGCCTCATTGGCTACACCTTC.